What follows describes a single T cell receptor (beta chain). The data were obtained in a study of blood T cells in healthy people across ages. Donors were healthy Caucasian individuals from Russia aged roughly 6 to 90. Per-sample yields of isolated PBMCs were at least 6.5 million. Sample-barcoded 5' priming and a J-beta primer mix drove a second PCR of roughly 7 to 11 cycles. A template-switch adaptor with 12 random nucleotides tagged each cDNA molecule. TCRdb recomputed calls from the 5' RACE reads with MiXCR, one row per CDR3 protein. This sample has some 1.8 million distinct CDR3 sequences, with roughly two fifths found just once. V was cut by 0 bases and J by 0 bases, with 9 bases left in between. The length of the CDR3 is 16 residues. Germline lookup yields CDR1 LNHNV and CDR2 YYDKDF (reference sequence).

The chain employs TRBV15 and TRBJ1-5; D gene uncertain. The sequencing input was blood. This receptor was obtained from a human donor in good health. The CDR3: CATSRDDYSSNQPQHF. CDR3 DNA: TGTGCCACCAGCAGAGATGACTACAGTAGCAATCAGCCCCAGCATTTT.